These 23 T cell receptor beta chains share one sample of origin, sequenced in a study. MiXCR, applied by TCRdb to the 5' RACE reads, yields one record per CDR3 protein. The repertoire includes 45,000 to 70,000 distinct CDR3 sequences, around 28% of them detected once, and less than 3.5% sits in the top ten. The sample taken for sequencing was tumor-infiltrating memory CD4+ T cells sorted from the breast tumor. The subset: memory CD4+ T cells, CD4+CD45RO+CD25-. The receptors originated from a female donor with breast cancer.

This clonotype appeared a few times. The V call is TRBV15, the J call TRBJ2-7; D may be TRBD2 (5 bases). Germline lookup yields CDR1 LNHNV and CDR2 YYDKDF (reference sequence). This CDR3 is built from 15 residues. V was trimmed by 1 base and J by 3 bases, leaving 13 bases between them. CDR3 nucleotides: TGTGCCACCAGCAGAGTGGGAGTGCTTGGCTACGAGCAGTACTTC. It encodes CATSRVGVLGYEQYF.

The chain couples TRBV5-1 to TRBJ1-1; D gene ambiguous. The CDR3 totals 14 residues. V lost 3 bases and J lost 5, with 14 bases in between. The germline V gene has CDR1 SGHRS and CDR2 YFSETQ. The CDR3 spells CASSSRTGETEAFF. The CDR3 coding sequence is TGCGCCAGCAGCTCAAGGACTGGGGAGACTGAAGCTTTCTTT.

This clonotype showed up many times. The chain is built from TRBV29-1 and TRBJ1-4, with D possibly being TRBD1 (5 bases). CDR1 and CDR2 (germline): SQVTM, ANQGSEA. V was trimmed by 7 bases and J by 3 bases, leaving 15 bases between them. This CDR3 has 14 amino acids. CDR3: CSGAGGAANEKLFF. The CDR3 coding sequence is TGCAGCGGCGCGGGAGGGGCGGCTAATGAAAAACTGTTTTTT.

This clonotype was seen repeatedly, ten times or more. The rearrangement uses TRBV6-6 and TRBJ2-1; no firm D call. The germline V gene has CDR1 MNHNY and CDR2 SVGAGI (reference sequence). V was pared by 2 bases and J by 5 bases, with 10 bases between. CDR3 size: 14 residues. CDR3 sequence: CASSYNPKDNEQFF. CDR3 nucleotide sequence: TGTGCCAGCAGTTACAACCCCAAGGACAATGAGCAGTTCTTC.

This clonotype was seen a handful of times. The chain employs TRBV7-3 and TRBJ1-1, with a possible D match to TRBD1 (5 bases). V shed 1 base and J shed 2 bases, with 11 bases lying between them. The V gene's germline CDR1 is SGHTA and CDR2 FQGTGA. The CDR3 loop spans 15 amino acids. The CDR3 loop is CASSLKGGANTEAFF. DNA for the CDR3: TGTGCCAGCAGCTTAAAGGGAGGGGCTAACACTGAAGCTTTCTTT.

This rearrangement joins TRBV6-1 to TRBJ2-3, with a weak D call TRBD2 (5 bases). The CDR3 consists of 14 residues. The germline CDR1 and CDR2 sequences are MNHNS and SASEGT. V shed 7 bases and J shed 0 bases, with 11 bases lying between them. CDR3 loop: CASMERYSTDTQYF. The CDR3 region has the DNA TGTGCCAGCATGGAGCGGTATAGCACAGATACGCAGTATTTT.

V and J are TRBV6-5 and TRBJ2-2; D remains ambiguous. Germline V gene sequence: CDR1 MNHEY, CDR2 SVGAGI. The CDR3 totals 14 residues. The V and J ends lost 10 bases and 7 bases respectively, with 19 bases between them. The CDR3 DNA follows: TGTGCCACCTCGGACCGGGCTGGGGTCGGGGAGCTGTTTTTT. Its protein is CATSDRAGVGELFF.

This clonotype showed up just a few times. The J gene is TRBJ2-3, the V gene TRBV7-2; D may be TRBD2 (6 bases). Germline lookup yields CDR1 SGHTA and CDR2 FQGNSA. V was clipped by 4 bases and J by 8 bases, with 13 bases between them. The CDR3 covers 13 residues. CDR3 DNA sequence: TGTGCCAGCAGCTCCCGGGAGATATCTACGCAGTATTTT. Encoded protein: CASSSREISTQYF.

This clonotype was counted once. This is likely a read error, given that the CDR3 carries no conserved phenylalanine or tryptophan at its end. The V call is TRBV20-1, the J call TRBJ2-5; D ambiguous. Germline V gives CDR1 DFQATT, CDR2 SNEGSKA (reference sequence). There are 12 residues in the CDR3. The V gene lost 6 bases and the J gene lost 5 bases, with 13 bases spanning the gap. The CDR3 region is CSARWGHETQYS. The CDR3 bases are TGCAGTGCCAGATGGGGTCATGAGACCCAGTACTCC.

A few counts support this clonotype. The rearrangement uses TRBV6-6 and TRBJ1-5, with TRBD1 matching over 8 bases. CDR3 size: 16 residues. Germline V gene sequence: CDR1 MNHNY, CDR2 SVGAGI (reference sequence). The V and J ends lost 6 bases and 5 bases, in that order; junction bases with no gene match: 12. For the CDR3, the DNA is TGTGCCAGCAGAAACCCGGACAGGGTGGGTCATCAGCCCCAGCATTTT. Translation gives CASRNPDRVGHQPQHF.

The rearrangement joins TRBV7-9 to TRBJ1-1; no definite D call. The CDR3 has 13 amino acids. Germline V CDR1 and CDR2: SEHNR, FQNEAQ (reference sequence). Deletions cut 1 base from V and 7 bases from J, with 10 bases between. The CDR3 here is CASSLVEDNEAFF. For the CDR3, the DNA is TGTGCCAGCAGCTTAGTGGAAGACAATGAAGCTTTCTTT.

The CDR3 DNA is TGTGCCAGCGGTAAAGGGGGGCATCAGCCCCAGCATTTT. The encoded protein is CASGKGGHQPQHF. The chain has TRBV6-5 and TRBJ1-5; D may be TRBD1 (6 bases). Trimming stripped 8 bases from V and 5 bases from J, with 13 bases between. The CDR3 is 13 amino acids. Per germline, CDR1 MNHEY and CDR2 SVGAGI.

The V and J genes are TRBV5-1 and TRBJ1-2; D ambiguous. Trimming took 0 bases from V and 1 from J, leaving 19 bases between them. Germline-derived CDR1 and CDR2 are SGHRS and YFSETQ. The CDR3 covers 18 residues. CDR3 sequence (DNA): TGCGCCAGCAGCTTGGGATATGGGTCAGAGCGATTTAACTATGGCTACACCTTC. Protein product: CASSLGYGSERFNYGYTF.

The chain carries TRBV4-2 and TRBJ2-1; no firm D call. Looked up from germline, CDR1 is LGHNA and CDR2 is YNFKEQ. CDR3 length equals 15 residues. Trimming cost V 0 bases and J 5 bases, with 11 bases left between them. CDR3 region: CASSQDGIADNEQFF. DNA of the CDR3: TGTGCCAGCAGCCAAGATGGTATCGCAGACAATGAGCAGTTCTTC.

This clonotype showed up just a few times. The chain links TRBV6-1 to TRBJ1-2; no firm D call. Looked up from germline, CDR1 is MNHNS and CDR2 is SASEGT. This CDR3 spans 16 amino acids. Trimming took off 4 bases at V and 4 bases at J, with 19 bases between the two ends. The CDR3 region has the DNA TGTGCCAGCAGTGCCCGGACGTTCTCAGTGGGCTATGGCTACACCTTC. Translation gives CASSARTFSVGYGYTF.

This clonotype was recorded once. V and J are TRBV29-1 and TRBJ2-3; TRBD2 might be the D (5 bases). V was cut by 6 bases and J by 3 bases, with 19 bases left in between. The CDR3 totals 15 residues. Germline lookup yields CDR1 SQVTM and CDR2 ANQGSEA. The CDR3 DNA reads TGCAGCGTCCGGAGGAGGATTCAGGCTACAGATACGCAGTATTTT. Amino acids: CSVRRRIQATDTQYF.

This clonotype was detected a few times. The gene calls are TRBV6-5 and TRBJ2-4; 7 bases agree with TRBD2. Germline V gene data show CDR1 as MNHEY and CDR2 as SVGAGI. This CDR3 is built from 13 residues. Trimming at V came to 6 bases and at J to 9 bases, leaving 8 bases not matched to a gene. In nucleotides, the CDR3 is TGTGCCAGCAGCCCGACTAGCCGGGGCATTCAGTACTTC. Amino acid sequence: CASSPTSRGIQYF.

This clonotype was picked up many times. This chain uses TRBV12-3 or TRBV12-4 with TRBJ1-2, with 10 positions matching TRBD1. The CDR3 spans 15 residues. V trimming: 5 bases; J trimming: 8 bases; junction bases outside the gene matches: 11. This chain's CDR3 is CASSPSGQGYGGYTF. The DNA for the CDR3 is TGTGCCAGCAGTCCCTCGGGACAGGGGTATGGAGGCTACACCTTC.

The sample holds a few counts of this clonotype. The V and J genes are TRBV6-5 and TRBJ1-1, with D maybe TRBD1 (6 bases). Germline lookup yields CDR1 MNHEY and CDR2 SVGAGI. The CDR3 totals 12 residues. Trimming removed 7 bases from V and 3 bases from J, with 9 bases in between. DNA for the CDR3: TGTGCCAGCAAGCCAGGGGACACTGAAGCTTTCTTT. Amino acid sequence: CASKPGDTEAFF.

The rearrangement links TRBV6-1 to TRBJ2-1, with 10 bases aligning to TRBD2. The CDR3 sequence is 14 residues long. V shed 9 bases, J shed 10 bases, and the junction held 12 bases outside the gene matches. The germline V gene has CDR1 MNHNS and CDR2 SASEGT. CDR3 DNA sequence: TGTGCCAGTAGACAGGGGCTAGCGGGAGACGAGCAGTTCTTC. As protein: CASRQGLAGDEQFF.

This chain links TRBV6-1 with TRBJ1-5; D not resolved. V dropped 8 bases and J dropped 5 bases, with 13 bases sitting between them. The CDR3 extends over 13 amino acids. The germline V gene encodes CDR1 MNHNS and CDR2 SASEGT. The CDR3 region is CASSGAWDQPQHF. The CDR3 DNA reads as TGTGCCAGCTCGGGAGCGTGGGATCAGCCCCAGCATTTT.

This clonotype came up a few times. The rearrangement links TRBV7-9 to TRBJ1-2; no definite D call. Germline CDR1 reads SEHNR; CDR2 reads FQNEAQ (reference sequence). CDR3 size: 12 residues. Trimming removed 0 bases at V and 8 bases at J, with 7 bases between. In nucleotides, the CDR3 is TGTGCCAGCAGCTTAGCGGGGAAAGGCTACACCTTC. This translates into CASSLAGKGYTF.

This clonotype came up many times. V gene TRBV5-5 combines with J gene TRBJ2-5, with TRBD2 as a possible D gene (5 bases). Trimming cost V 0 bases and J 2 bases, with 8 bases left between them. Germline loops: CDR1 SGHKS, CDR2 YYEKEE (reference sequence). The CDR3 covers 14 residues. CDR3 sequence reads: CASSLASGQETQYF. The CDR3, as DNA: TGTGCCAGCAGCTTGGCAAGCGGACAAGAGACCCAGTACTTC. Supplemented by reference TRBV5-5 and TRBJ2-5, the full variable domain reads DAGVTQSPTHLIKTRGQQVTLRCSPISGHKSVSWYQQVLGQGPQFIFQYYEKEERGRGNFPDRFSARQFPNYSSELNVNALLLGDSALYLCASSLASGQETQYFGPGTRLLVL.